Reported below is one TCR beta chain. TCRdb keeps only in-frame clones here, not all; method: immunoSEQ multiplex PCR. The sample has about 170,000 clones, around 92% seen once. In germline, CDR1 is SNHLY, CDR2 FYNNEI. The length of the CDR3 is 15 residues. Between the trimmed V and J ends, which lost 4 bases and 2 bases, there was a span of 12 bases. These data originate in a study of control samples from healthy donors and cancer patients. The rearrangement links TRBV2 to TRBJ1-5; D is perhaps TRBD1 (5 bases). Sequenced material: blood. This sequence was found in a woman in her twenties or thirties in good health. The CDR3 DNA reads TGTGCCAGCAGTGGGGGGTGGGGAGGCAATCAGCCCCAGCATTTT. Its protein product is CASSGGWGGNQPQHF. The whole variable domain, remainder taken from reference TRBV2 and TRBJ1-5, is EPEVTQTPSHQVTQMGQEVILRCVPISNHLYFYWYRQILGQKVEFLVSFYNNEISEKSEIFDDQFSVERPDGSNFTLKIRSTKLEDSAMYFCASSGGWGGNQPQHFGDGTRLSIL.